A selection of T cell receptor beta chains follows, all from one sample in a study of T cell responses to AZD1222 COVID-19 vaccine. Clones were sequenced by immunoSEQ multiplex PCR, and TCRdb holds only the in-frame ones, with some missing. Of 150,000 to 200,000 clones in the sample, around 90% were seen once. The sequenced sample was peripheral blood, obtained 28 days after the second dose of the MenACWY control vaccine. The receptors here all came from an adult who received the MenACWY meningococcal vaccine as a control. CDR3s include the opening cysteine and the closing phenylalanine or tryptophan. D genes are given only for firm matches. Expanded clones are given a class, and other clones once, few, many or no size at all.

TRBJ1-6	-	TRBV30	TRBD1	TGTGCCTGGAACAGGGGGGGGTATAATTCACCCCTCCACTTT	CAWNRGGYNSPLHF
TRBJ2-7	-	TRBV10-2	-	TGCGCCAGCAGTGAGGGCCACGAGCAGTACTTC	CASSEGHEQYF
TRBJ2-1	-	TRBV20-1	-	TGCAGTGCTAGTAACTCAGCGGGCGAGCAGTTCTTC	CSASNSAGEQFF
TRBJ2-7	-	TRBV3-1/TRBV3-2	-	TGTGCCAGCAGCCATGGGGACTTCAGTGACGAGCAGTACTTC	CASSHGDFSDEQYF
TRBJ1-1	-	TRBV19	-	TGTGCCAGTACCCGGGGTAACACTGAAGCTTTCTTT	CASTRGNTEAFF
TRBJ2-1	-	TRBV19	-	TGTGCCAGTCTTAGCGGCGCCTCAGGGTCCTCCTACAATGAGCAGTTCTTC	CASLSGASGSSYNEQFF
TRBJ2-2	-	TRBV3-1/TRBV3-2	-	TGTGCCAGCAGCCCGGGACTGACCGGGGAGCTGTTTTTT	CASSPGLTGELFF
TRBJ1-1	-	TRBV7-2	-	TGTGCCAGCAGCTCTCAACAGGGTCCTGAAGCTTTCTTT	CASSSQQGPEAFF
TRBJ1-4	-	TRBV18	-	TGTGCCAGCTCACCGGACTTAGTAGGGAGCGAAAAACTGTTTTTT	CASSPDLVGSEKLFF
TRBJ1-2	-	TRBV4-2	-	TGTGCCAGCAGCCAAGATTTCAGGACTAACTATGGCTACACCTTC	CASSQDFRTNYGYTF
TRBJ2-7	-	TRBV7-2	-	TGTGCCAGCAGCTGGACAGGACTAACCTACGAGCAGTACTTC	CASSWTGLTYEQYF
TRBJ1-5	-	TRBV9	-	TGTGCCAGCAGCGTAAGCGAGCGGCAGCCCCAGCATTTT	CASSVSERQPQHF
TRBJ2-7	-	TRBV5-1	TRBD2	TGCGCCAGCAGCTTTAGCGGGGGGAGCTCCTACGAGCAGTACTTC	CASSFSGGSSYEQYF
TRBJ1-1	-	TRBV24-1	-	TGTGCCACCAGAGTGGGCACTGAAGCTTTCTTT	CATRVGTEAFF
TRBJ1-2	-	TRBV28	-	TGTGCCAGCCAAAAAGGGAATGGCAAGGCCTATGGCTACACCTTC	CASQKGNGKAYGYTF
TRBJ2-3	once	TRBV5-8	-	TGTGCCAGCTCTACCGGGCAGCTCCGTAATCGGGATACGCAGTATTTT	CASSTGQLRNRDTQYF
TRBJ1-5	-	TRBV7-2	TRBD1	TGTGCCAGCAGTTGGGACAGGGGAAATCAGCCCCAGCATTTT	CASSWDRGNQPQHF
TRBJ2-1	-	TRBV7-9	-	TGTGCCAGCAGCTTTAGCAGTGCAGGTTTAGTGAATGAGCAGTTCTTC	CASSFSSAGLVNEQFF
TRBJ1-2	-	TRBV28	-	TGTGCCAGCAGGTCCCCTTGGGGAGGGAACTATGGCTACACCTTC	CASRSPWGGNYGYTF
TRBJ1-1	-	TRBV20-1	-	TGCAGTGCTAGTGGCGGCACCGATGAAGCTTTCTTT	CSASGGTDEAFF
TRBJ2-2	-	TRBV7-2	-	TGTGCCAGCAGCTTAGAGTCGGGACGGCGAATGACCGGGGAGCTGTTTTTT	CASSLESGRRMTGELFF
TRBJ2-5	-	TRBV27	-	TGTGCCAGCAGTTCCCTGACCCTGGGGGCAGAGACCCAGTACTTC	CASSSLTLGAETQYF
TRBJ1-2	-	TRBV6-2/TRBV6-3	TRBD1	TGTGCCAGCAGTTACTACCTAGGACAGGGGGGCTATGGCTACACCTTC	CASSYYLGQGGYGYTF
TRBJ2-7	-	TRBV11-3	-	TGTGCCAGCAGCTTAGATGGCGAGGCAGGGCAGTACTTC	CASSLDGEAGQYF
TRBJ2-7	-	TRBV27	-	TGTGCCAGCAACAGGGGGGCGGGAGTGGGTTACGAGCAGTACTTC	CASNRGAGVGYEQYF
TRBJ2-1	-	TRBV28	TRBD2	TGTGCCAGCAGTTTGGGGACTAGCGGGAGACACGAGCAGTTCTTC	CASSLGTSGRHEQFF
TRBJ1-5	-	TRBV7-2	-	TGTGCCAGCAGCTTATCCCCCAAAGTGGCTTATAATCAGCCCCAGCATTTT	CASSLSPKVAYNQPQHF